This T cell receptor (beta chain) was profiled in a study of tumor-infiltrating lymphocytes in primary liver carcinoma. Study in general: Read depth, roughly 3.65 to 8 million productive TCRbeta reads, did not differ significantly between tissues. Study-wide points: Tumors reached a significantly greater top-250-clone fraction than blood did (p = 0.039).

The CDR3 extends over 9 amino acids. The germline gives CDR1 SGHAT, CDR2 FQNNGV. RNA isolated from unsorted whole blood supplied the blood RNA, with germline DNA also extracted. A sample of roughly 4.2 milliliters of peripheral blood was taken before surgery. TCR beta cDNA was reverse-transcribed from roughly 0.45 ug of total RNA. The reaction used a constant-region primer and ProtoScript II reverse transcriptase. ARM-PCR was slightly modified, and three nested multiplex PCR rounds with it gave rise to the TCR beta libraries. The first two PCR rounds used TRBV1-TRBV30 forward primers with a C-beta reverse primer, roughly 10 cycles each. TCRdb reanalysed the multiplex PCR reads using MiXCR and keeps one entry per CDR3 protein. The table has under 200,000 distinct CDR3 sequences, about 61% seen once. This clonotype was found once. Its antigen remains unidentified. At one of its ends the junction is not consistent with the germline gene, which may arise from a read error.

The sequenced sample consisted of peripheral blood. The source is a woman aged 55-69 years with primary liver carcinoma and hepatitis B virus infection. The V and J genes are TRBV11-2 and TRBJ2-5; a possible D gene is TRBD2 (6 bases). Written as DNA, the CDR3 is TGTGCCTGCGGGGAGACCCAATACTTC. This codes for CACGETQYF. The full variable domain, completed using reference TRBV11-2 and TRBJ2-5, is EAGVAQSPRYKIIEKRQSVAFWCNPISGHATLYWYQQILGQGPKLLIQFQNNGVVDDSQLPKDRFSAERLKGVDSTLKIQPAKLEDSAVYLCACGETQYFGPGTRLLVL.